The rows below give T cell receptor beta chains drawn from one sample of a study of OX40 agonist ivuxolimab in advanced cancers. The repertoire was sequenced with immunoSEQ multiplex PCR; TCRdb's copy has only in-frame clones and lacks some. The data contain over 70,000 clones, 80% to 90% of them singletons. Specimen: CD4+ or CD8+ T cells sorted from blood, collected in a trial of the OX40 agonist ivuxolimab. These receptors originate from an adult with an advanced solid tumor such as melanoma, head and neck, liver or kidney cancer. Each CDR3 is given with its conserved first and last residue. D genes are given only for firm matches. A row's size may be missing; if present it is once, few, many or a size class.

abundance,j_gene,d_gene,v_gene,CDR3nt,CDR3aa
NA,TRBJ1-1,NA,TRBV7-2,TGTGCCAGCAGCCCCCGGGGCGGGAGGGAAGCTTTCTTT,CASSPRGGREAFF
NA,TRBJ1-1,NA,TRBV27,TGTGCCAGCAGCCCTTCAGGAGGGGCCGCCGAAGCTTTCTTT,CASSPSGGAAEAFF
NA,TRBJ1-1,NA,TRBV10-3,TGTGCCATCAGTGAGTCCCGGACACCGAACACTGAAGCTTTCTTT,CAISESRTPNTEAFF
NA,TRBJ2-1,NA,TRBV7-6,TGTGCCAGCAGCTTAGCCCCCTCTGATTACAATGAGCAGTTCTTC,CASSLAPSDYNEQFF
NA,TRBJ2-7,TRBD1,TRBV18,TGTGCCAGCTCTCTTGCCCCGGGACAGGGGGCCGAGCAGTACTTC,CASSLAPGQGAEQYF
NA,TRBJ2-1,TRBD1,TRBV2,TGTGCCAGCAGTGACGGCGGAGGGACAGGGGTCGATGAGCAGTTCTTC,CASSDGGGTGVDEQFF
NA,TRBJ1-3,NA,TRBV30,TGTGCCTGGACCCTGGGGGAGAAATTAGATGGAAACACCATATATTTT,CAWTLGEKLDGNTIYF
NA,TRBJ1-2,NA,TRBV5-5,TGTGCCAGCAGCTTGTATCCAGGGTCCCAATATGGCTACACCTTC,CASSLYPGSQYGYTF
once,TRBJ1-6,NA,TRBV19,TGTGCCAGTACCCCGACAGGTTGGAATTCACCCCTCCACTTT,CASTPTGWNSPLHF
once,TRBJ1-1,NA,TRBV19,TGTGCCAGTAGTATGGGCGATTCTGGGAGGATGTTGGCTTTCTTT,CASSMGDSGRMLAFF
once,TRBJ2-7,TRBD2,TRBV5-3,TGTGCCGAACCCCGCGGGGGGAGTCGGTACTTC,CAEPRGGSRYF
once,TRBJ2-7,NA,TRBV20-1,TGCAGTGCTAGGAGAGGGGGAGAGCAGTACTTC,CSARRGGEQYF
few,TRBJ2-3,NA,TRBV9,TGTGCCAGCAGCGTCTTAGCGGACATTCGACTGGATACGCAGTATTTT,CASSVLADIRLDTQYF
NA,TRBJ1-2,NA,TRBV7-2,TGTGCCAGCAGTCGTACAGTGGGCGGCCTGTATGGCTACACCTTC,CASSRTVGGLYGYTF
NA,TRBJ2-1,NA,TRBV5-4,TGTGCCAGCAGCTTACAGGGTGCGGTCAGAAACAATGAGCAGTTCTTC,CASSLQGAVRNNEQFF
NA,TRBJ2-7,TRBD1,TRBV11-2,TGTGCCAGCAGCCCCCGGGACAGGCTTGAGCAGTACTTC,CASSPRDRLEQYF
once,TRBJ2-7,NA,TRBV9,TGTGCCAGCAGCGTAGATCAGGGGAGGGGCGAGCAGTACTTC,CASSVDQGRGEQYF
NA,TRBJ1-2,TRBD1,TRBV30,TGTGCCTGGAGAGGACGAACAGGGGTAGGGGGCTACACCTTC,CAWRGRTGVGGYTF
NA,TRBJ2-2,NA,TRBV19,TGTGCCAGTAGTGGGGTAGCTAACACCGGGGAGCTGTTTTTT,CASSGVANTGELFF
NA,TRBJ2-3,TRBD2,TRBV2,TGTGCCAGCAGTGAAGCGTCGGGGGAACAGCGGGGGGCTCCCGTTGATACGCAGTATTTT,CASSEASGEQRGAPVDTQYF
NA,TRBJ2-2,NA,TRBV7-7,TGTGCTAGCAGCTTAGAAATACAGCCCGCCGGGGAGCTGTTTTTT,CASSLEIQPAGELFF
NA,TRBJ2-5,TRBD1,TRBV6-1,TGTGCCAGCAGTTGGGGACAGAGTTCCGAGACCCAGTACTTC,CASSWGQSSETQYF
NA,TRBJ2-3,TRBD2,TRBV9,TGTGCCAGCAGCGTAGTAGGGGCGGGGGGAATCGCAGATACGCAGTATTTT,CASSVVGAGGIADTQYF
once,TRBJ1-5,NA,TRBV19,TGTGCCAGTAGTACCGACGGTTATGCGGATCAGCCCCAGCATTTT,CASSTDGYADQPQHF
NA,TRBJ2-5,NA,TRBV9,TGTGCCAGCAGCGTAACAGACCAAGAGACCCAGTACTTC,CASSVTDQETQYF
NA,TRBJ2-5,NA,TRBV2,TGTGCCAGCAGTGACAGTGGGGGCCAGGGGGAGACCCAGTACTTC,CASSDSGGQGETQYF
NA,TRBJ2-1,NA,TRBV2,TGTGCCAGCAGTGAGTGGCAGGGACTCTACAATGAGCAGTTCTTC,CASSEWQGLYNEQFF
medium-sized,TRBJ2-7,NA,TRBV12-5,TGTGCTAGTGGTTTGGTAAGTGTCGGGGTGATCGGCGAGCAGTACTTC,CASGLVSVGVIGEQYF
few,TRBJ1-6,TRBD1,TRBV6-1,TGTGCCAGCAGTGCGGGGGACAGCTCCTATAATTCACCCCTCCACTTT,CASSAGDSSYNSPLHF
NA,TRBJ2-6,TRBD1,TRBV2,TGTGCCAGTCACAGGGGCTCTGGGGCCAACGTCCTGACTTTC,CASHRGSGANVLTF